Listed here are 17 T cell receptor beta chains from one sample, sequenced in a study of chemoradiotherapy in HPV16-positive cancers. The method was immunoSEQ multiplex PCR; TCRdb's version includes in-frame clones alone and lacks a portion of them. In the table there are over 9,000 clones, around 75% of which are singletons. The sample was tumor tissue, taken from a patient who underwent chemoradiotherapy. The source of these receptors is a human donor with HPV-associated anogenital cancer.

The chain links TRBV6-5 to TRBJ2-2, with D unclear. Trimming removed 0 bases at V and 1 base at J, with 6 bases between. CDR3 length: 15 amino acids. The V gene's germline CDR1 is MNHEY and CDR2 SVGAGI. CDR3 nucleotides: TGTGCCAGCAGTTACTCGAATAGGAACACCGGGGAGCTGTTTTTT. Translation: CASSYSNRNTGELFF.

The V and J genes are TRBV11-2 and TRBJ2-5; 8 nucleotides agree with TRBD2. V dropped 6 bases and J dropped 7; count of bases not matched to a gene: 13. Per the germline V gene, CDR1 is SGHAT and CDR2 is FQNNGV. The CDR3 extends over 15 amino acids. The CDR3 nucleotides read TGTGCCAGCAGGCTTCGGGGGACTAGAATTGGGACCCAGTACTTC. Its translation is CASRLRGTRIGTQYF.

The gene calls are TRBV10-1 and TRBJ1-1; D unclear. The CDR3 contains 20 residues. Germline lookup yields CDR1 WNHNN and CDR2 SYGVQD (reference sequence). The V and J ends lost 7 bases and 0 bases respectively, with 30 bases between them. The CDR3 sequence: CASTRGLRTDLVSMNTEAFF. CDR3 nucleotide sequence: TGCGCCAGCACACGTGGACTCAGGACGGACTTAGTTAGCATGAACACTGAAGCTTTCTTT.

The rearrangement links TRBV5-5 to TRBJ2-7; tentative D call: TRBD1 (7 bases). Germline values: CDR1 SGHKS, CDR2 YYEKEE (reference sequence). V lost 0 bases, J lost 2 bases, and 15 bases lay in between. The CDR3 covers 16 residues. CDR3 sequence reads: CASSLDRFRGAYEQYF. The DNA for the CDR3 is TGTGCCAGCAGCTTGGATCGCTTCAGGGGGGCCTACGAGCAGTACTTC.

The CDR3 region has the DNA TGTGCCAGCAGCTTGTTGGCGCAGGCTGGGGCAGATACGCAGTATTTT. Protein sequence: CASSLLAQAGADTQYF. V gene TRBV5-8 combines with J gene TRBJ2-3; D is unclear. The CDR3 spans 16 residues. V shed 1 base and J shed 4 bases, with 16 bases lying between them. Germline V gives CDR1 SGHTS, CDR2 YDEGEE.

J is TRBJ1-1 and V is TRBV18; the D gene is possibly TRBD1 (6 bases). Trimming pared 7 bases from V and 1 base from J, leaving 13 bases between. The CDR3 length is 14 residues. The germline V gene encodes CDR1 KGHSH and CDR2 LQKENI. Here the CDR3 reads CASLQDRKNTEAFF. CDR3 DNA sequence: TGTGCCAGCTTACAAGACAGGAAGAACACTGAAGCTTTCTTT.

The rearrangement links TRBV7-8 to TRBJ2-5; a weak D match, TRBD2 (6 bases). CDR3 size: 17 residues. V lost 5 bases and J 5 bases, leaving 24 bases between the germline ends. CDR1 SGHVS and CDR2 FQNEAQ come from the germline V gene. As DNA, the CDR3 is TGTGCCAGCAGCGTATCGTCTTTCGGGAGTATTCGGGAGACCCAGTACTTC. Residues: CASSVSSFGSIRETQYF.

The CDR3 DNA reads as TGTGCCAGCAGTGAATTCAAGGATACGCAGTATTTT. It encodes CASSEFKDTQYF. This chain joins TRBV6-1 and TRBJ2-3; D gene ambiguous. Germline V gene sequence: CDR1 MNHNS, CDR2 SASEGT. V gave up 2 bases and J gave up 6 bases, with 6 bases separating them. This CDR3 region has 12 residues.

The V call is TRBV7-3, the J call TRBJ2-1; 9 bases fit TRBD1. The CDR3 has 15 residues. Germline V CDR1 and CDR2: SGHTA, FQGTGA. V shed 5 bases, J shed 7 bases, and the junction held 9 bases outside the gene matches. DNA of the CDR3: TGTGCCAGCAGCCCCACCGGGACAGGGAATAATGAGCAGTTCTTC. It encodes CASSPTGTGNNEQFF.

The chain combines TRBV7-2 with TRBJ1-1, with D unresolved. The CDR3 length is 13 residues. Germline values: CDR1 SGHTA, CDR2 FQGNSA. The V gene lost 4 bases and the J gene lost 0 bases, with 6 bases spanning the gap. In DNA, the CDR3 is TGTGCCAGCAGCTCCTTAATGAACACTGAAGCTTTCTTT. It yields the protein CASSSLMNTEAFF.

V is TRBV19 and J is TRBJ1-5, with D unresolved. Trimming pared 7 bases from V and 5 bases from J, leaving 18 bases between. This CDR3 has 15 residues. The V gene's germline CDR1 is LNHDA and CDR2 SQIVND (reference sequence). CDR3 sequence: CASTRRGKVDQPQHF. CDR3 DNA sequence: TGTGCCAGTACCCGACGGGGTAAGGTCGATCAGCCCCAGCATTTT.

The J gene is TRBJ1-3, the V gene TRBV25-1; D not resolved. The CDR3 consists of 14 residues. Germline loops: CDR1 MGHDK, CDR2 SYGVNS. The ends were cut back, 7 bases at V and 3 bases at J, with 13 bases in the middle. CDR3 nucleotide sequence: TGTGCCAGCAATGAGGGCTCGGGTGGAAACACCATATATTTT. This gives the protein CASNEGSGGNTIYF. The full variable domain, in which reference TRBV25-1 and TRBJ1-3 provide the parts outside the CDR3, is EADIYQTPRYLVIGTGKKITLECSQTMGHDKMYWYQQDPGMELHLIHYSYGVNSTEKGDLSSESTVSRIRTEHFPLTLESARPSHTSQYLCASNEGSGGNTIYFGEGSWLTVV.

The J gene is TRBJ1-1, the V gene TRBV7-9; no reliable D call. The CDR3 is made up of 16 amino acids. V shed 3 bases and J shed 0 bases, with 14 bases lying between them. Germline CDR1 and CDR2: SEHNR and FQNEAQ (reference sequence). The CDR3 loop reads CASSFPSGPMNTEAFF. CDR3 coding DNA: TGTGCCAGCAGCTTTCCGAGTGGACCCATGAACACTGAAGCTTTCTTT.

This chain joins TRBV25-1 and TRBJ1-2, with D possibly matching TRBD1 (5 bases). Trimming shortened V by 8 bases and J by 4 bases, and 14 bases separated the two germline ends. This CDR3 is 13 amino acids long. Germline values: CDR1 MGHDK, CDR2 SYGVNS. The CDR3 loop reads CASSRGVRYGYTF. CDR3 nucleotides: TGTGCCAGCTCTAGAGGGGTCCGCTATGGCTACACCTTC.

The DNA of the CDR3 is TGTGCCAGCTCCCCACACGGGGGCTACGAGCAGTACTTC. Its translation is CASSPHGGYEQYF. The V and J genes are TRBV25-1 and TRBJ2-7; D perhaps matches TRBD2 (6 bases). Germline V gives CDR1 MGHDK, CDR2 SYGVNS. The CDR3 is made up of 13 amino acids. With 8 bases removed from V and 3 bases from J, the gap between germline ends came to 14 bases.

The chain carries TRBV7-2 and TRBJ1-2; D is unclear. Deletions cut 2 bases from V and 7 bases from J, with 8 bases between. Germline values: CDR1 SGHTA, CDR2 FQGNSA. The CDR3 is 12 residues long. The CDR3 DNA is TGTGCCAGCAGCTTATATGGGGTTGGCTACACCTTC. Residues: CASSLYGVGYTF.

This clone is large by share. The genes are TRBV27 and TRBJ2-1; 9 bases are shared with TRBD2. CDR1 and CDR2 (germline): MNHEY, SMNVEV (reference sequence). The CDR3 has 16 residues. V shed 5 bases and J 4 bases; nucleotides not matched to a gene: 9. The CDR3 reads CASSLVAGAIYNEQFF. CDR3 in DNA: TGTGCCAGCAGTCTGGTAGCGGGAGCGATTTACAATGAGCAGTTCTTC.